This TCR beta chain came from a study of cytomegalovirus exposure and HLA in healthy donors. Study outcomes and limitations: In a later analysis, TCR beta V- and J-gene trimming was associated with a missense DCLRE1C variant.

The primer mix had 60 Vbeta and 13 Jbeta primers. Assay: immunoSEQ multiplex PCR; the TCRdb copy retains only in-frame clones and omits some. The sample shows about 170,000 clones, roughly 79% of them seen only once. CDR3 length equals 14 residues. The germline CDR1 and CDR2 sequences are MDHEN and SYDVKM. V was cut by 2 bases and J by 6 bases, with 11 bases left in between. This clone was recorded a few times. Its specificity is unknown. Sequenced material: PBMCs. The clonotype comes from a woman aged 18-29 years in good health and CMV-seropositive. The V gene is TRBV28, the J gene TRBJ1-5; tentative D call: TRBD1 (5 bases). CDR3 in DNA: TGTGCCAGCAGTTTAGGTTGGGGGGTTCAGCCCCAGCATTTT. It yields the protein CASSLGWGVQPQHF.